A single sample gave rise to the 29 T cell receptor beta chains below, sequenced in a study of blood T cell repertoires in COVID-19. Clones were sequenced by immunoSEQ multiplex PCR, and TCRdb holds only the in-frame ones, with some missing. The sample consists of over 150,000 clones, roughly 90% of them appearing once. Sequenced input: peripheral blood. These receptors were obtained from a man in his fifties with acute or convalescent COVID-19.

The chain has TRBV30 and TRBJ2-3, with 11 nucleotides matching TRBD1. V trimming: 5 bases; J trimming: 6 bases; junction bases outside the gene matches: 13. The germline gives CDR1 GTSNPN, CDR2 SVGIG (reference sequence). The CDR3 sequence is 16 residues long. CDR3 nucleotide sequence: TGTGCCTGGGGCGACCCCCGGACAGGGGGCGCGGATACGCAGTATTTT. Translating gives CAWGDPRTGGADTQYF. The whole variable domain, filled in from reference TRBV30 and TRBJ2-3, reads SQTIHQWPATLVQPVGSPLSLECTVEGTSNPNLYWYRQAAGRGLQLLFYSVGIGQISSEVPQNLSASRPQDRQFILSSKKLLLSDSGFYLCAWGDPRTGGADTQYFGPGTRLTVL.

This CDR3 is CASSQRTGEVDGYTF. CDR3 in DNA: TGTGCCAGCAGTCAACGGACAGGGGAGGTGGATGGCTACACCTTC. The chain combines TRBV2 with TRBJ1-2; 9 bases are a match to TRBD1. This CDR3 has 15 residues. Germline V lookup: CDR1 SNHLY, CDR2 FYNNEI. The J segment lost 6 bases and the V segment lost 5 bases, leaving 10 bases of the junction unmatched. Complete variable domain (other parts from reference TRBV2 and TRBJ1-2): EPEVTQTPSHQVTQMGQEVILRCVPISNHLYFYWYRQILGQKVEFLVSFYNNEISEKSEIFDDQFSVERPDGSNFTLKIRSTKLEDSAMYFCASSQRTGEVDGYTFGSGTRLTVV.

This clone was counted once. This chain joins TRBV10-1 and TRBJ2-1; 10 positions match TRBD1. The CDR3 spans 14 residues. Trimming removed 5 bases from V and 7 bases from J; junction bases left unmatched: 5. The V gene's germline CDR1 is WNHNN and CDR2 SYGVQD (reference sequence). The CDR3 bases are TGCGCCAGCAGTCCCGGGACAGGGGAGAATGAGCAGTTCTTC. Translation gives CASSPGTGENEQFF.

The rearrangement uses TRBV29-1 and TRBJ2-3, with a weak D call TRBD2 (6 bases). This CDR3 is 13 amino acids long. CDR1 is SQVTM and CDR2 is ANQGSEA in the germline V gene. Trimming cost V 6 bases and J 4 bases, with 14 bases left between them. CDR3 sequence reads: CSVVSGYSDTQYF. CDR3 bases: TGCAGCGTCGTTAGCGGATACTCAGATACGCAGTATTTT.

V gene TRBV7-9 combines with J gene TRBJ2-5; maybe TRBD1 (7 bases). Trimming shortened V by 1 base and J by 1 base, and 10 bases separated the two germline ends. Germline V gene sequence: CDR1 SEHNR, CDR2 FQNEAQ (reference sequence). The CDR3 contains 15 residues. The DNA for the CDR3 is TGTGCCAGCAGCTTAGACAGGGGAGGCCAAGAGACCCAGTACTTC. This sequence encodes CASSLDRGGQETQYF.

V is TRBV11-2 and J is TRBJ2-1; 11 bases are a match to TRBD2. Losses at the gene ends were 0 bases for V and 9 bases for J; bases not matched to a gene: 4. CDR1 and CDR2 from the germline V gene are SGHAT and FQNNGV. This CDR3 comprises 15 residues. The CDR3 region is CASSLETSGVGEQFF. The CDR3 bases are TGTGCCAGCAGCTTAGAGACTAGCGGGGTGGGTGAGCAGTTCTTC.

This CDR3 is CASSQAGTNEQFF. The CDR3 bases are TGTGCCAGCTCCCAGGCGGGGACCAATGAGCAGTTCTTC. The V gene is TRBV18, the J gene TRBJ2-1; possibly TRBD2 for D (6 bases). CDR1 is KGHSH and CDR2 is LQKENI in the germline V gene. The CDR3 length is 13 residues. V dropped 6 bases and J dropped 6 bases, with 12 bases sitting between them.

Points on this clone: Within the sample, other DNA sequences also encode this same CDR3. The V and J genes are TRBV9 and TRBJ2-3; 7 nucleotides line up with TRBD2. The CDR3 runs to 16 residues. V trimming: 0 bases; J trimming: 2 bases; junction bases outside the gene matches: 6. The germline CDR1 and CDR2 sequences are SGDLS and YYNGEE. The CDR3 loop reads CASSVGASGYTDTQYF. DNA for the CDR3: TGTGCCAGCAGCGTAGGGGCTAGCGGATACACAGATACGCAGTATTTT.

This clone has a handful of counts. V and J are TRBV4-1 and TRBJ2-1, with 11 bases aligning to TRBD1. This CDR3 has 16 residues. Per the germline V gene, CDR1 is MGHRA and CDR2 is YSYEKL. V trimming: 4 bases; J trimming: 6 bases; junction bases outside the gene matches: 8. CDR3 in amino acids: CASSRSRTGGSNEQFF. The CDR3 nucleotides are TGCGCCAGCAGCCGATCCCGGACAGGGGGCTCCAATGAGCAGTTCTTC.

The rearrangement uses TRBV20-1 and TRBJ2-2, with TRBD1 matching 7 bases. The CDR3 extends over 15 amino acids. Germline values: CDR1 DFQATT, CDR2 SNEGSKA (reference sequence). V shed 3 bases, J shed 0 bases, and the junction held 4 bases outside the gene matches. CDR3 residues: CSASGQGANTGELFF. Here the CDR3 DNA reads TGCAGTGCTAGTGGGCAGGGGGCGAACACCGGGGAGCTGTTTTTT.

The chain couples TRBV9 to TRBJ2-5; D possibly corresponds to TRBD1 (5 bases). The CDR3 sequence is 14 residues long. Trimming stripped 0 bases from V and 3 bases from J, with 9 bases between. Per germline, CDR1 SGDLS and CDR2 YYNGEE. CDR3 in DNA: TGTGCCAGCAGCGTAGTAGCAGGGAAAGAGACCCAGTACTTC. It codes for CASSVVAGKETQYF.

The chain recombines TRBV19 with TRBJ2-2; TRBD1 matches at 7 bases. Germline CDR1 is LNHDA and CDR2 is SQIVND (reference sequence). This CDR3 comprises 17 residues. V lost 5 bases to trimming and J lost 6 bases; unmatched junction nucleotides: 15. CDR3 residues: CASSPPDRVSEAGELFF. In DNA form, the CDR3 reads TGTGCCAGTAGTCCCCCCGACAGGGTCTCCGAGGCCGGGGAGCTGTTTTTT.

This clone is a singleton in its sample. The CDR3: CASTLGRDRTTEAFF. The CDR3 bases are TGTGCCAGCACCCTCGGCCGGGACAGAACCACTGAAGCTTTCTTT. This chain joins TRBV6-5 and TRBJ1-1; TRBD1 matches 7 bases. This CDR3 region has 15 residues. CDR1 and CDR2 (germline): MNHEY, SVGAGI. With V trimmed by 7 bases and J by 4 bases, 12 bases remained unmatched.

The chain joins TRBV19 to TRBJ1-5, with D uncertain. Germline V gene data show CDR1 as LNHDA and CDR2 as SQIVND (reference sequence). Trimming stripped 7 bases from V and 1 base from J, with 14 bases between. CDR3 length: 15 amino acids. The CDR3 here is CASNDLSGSNQPQHF. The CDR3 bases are TGTGCCAGTAACGACCTTTCGGGGAGCAATCAGCCCCAGCATTTT.

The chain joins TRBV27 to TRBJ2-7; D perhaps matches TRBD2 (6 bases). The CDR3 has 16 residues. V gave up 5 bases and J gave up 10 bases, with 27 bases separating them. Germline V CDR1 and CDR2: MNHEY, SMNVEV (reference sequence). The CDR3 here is CASSPTSVGGLTRQYF. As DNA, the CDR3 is TGTGCCAGCAGTCCAACATCAGTGGGAGGACTTACGAGACAGTACTTC.

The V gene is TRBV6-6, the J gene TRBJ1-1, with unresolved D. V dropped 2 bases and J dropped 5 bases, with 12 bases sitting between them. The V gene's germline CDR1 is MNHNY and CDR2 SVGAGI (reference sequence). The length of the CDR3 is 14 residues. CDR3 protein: CASSYGTLGTEAFF. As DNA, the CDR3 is TGTGCCAGCAGTTACGGAACCCTCGGGACTGAAGCTTTCTTT.

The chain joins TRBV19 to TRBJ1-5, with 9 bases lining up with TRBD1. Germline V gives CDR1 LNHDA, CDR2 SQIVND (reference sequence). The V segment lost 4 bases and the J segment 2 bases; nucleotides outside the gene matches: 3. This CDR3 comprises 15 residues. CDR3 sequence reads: CASSRTGVGNQPQHF. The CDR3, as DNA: TGTGCCAGTAGTAGGACAGGGGTGGGCAATCAGCCCCAGCATTTT. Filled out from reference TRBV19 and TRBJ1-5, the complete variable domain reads DGGITQSPKYLFRKEGQNVTLSCEQNLNHDAMYWYRQDPGQGLRLIYYSQIVNDFQKGDIAEGYSVSREKKESFPLTVTSAQKNPTAFYLCASSRTGVGNQPQHFGDGTRLSIL.

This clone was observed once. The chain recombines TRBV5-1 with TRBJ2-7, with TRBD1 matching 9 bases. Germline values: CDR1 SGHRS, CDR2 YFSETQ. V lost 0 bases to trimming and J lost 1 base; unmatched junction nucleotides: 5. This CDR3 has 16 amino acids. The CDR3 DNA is TGCGCCAGCAGCTTGGTCTCCGGACAGGGGTCCTACGAGCAGTACTTC. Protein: CASSLVSGQGSYEQYF.

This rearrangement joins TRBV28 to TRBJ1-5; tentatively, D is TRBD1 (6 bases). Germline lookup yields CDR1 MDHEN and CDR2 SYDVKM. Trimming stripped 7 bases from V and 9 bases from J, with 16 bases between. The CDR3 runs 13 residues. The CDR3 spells CASKDSTVSPQHF. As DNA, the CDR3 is TGTGCCAGCAAGGACAGTACAGTTTCGCCCCAGCATTTT.

CDR3 region: CASSLSGGSGELFF. CDR3 DNA sequence: TGTGCCAGCAGTTTATCGGGAGGGTCCGGGGAGCTGTTTTTT. The chain has TRBV27 and TRBJ2-2, with TRBD2 matching 7 bases. The CDR3 loop spans 14 amino acids. Per germline, CDR1 MNHEY and CDR2 SMNVEV (reference sequence). Trimming cost V 0 bases and J 6 bases; bases outside gene matches: 1.

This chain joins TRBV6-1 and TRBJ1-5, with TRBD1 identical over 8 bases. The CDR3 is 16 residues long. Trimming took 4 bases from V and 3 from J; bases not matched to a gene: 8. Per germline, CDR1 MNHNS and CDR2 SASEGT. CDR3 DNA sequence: TGTGCCAGCAGTGGAATACGGACAGGGAACAATCAGCCCCAGCATTTT. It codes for CASSGIRTGNNQPQHF.

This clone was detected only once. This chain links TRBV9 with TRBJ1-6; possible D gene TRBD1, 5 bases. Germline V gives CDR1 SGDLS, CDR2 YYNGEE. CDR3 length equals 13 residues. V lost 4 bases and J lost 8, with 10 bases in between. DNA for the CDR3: TGTGCCAGCAGCCCGGGACTGGATTCACCCCTCCACTTT. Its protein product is CASSPGLDSPLHF.

The CDR3 loop is CASSSRGTSGSSYNEQFF. As DNA, the CDR3 is TGTGCCAGCAGCTCGAGGGGGACTAGCGGGAGCTCCTACAATGAGCAGTTCTTC. This sequence joins TRBV7-6 and TRBJ2-1; TRBD2 matches at 14 bases. The CDR3 loop spans 18 amino acids. V gave up 4 bases and J gave up 0 bases; unmatched junction bases: 5. The germline V gene has CDR1 SGHVS and CDR2 FNYEAQ. The full variable domain, its missing parts supplied by reference TRBV7-6 and TRBJ2-1, is GAGVSQSPRYKVTKRGQDVALRCDPISGHVSLYWYRQALGQGPEFLTYFNYEAQQDKSGLPNDRFSAERPEGSISTLTIQRTEQRDSAMYRCASSSRGTSGSSYNEQFFGPGTRLTVL.

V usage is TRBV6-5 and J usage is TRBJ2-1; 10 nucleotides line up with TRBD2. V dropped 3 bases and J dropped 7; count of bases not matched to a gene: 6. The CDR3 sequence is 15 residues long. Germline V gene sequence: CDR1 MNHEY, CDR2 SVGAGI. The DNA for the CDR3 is TGTGCCAGCAGTTATTTAGCGGGAGGTAGTAATGAGCAGTTCTTC. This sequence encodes CASSYLAGGSNEQFF.

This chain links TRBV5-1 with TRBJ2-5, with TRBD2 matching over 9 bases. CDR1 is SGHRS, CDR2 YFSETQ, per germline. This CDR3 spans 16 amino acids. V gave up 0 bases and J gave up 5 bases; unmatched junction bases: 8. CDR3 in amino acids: CASSLGLADRKETQYF. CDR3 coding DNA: TGCGCCAGCAGCTTGGGACTAGCGGATAGAAAGGAGACCCAGTACTTC.

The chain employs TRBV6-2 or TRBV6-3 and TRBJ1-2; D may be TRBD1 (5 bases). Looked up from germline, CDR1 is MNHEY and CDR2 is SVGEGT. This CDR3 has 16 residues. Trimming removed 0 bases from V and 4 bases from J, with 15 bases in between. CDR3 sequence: CASSYSSPGVGYGYTF. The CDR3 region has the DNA TGTGCCAGCAGTTACTCTTCGCCGGGGGTAGGCTATGGCTACACCTTC.

This CDR3 reads CASSSRAWGGSTDTQYF. The CDR3, as DNA: TGTGCCAGCAGCTCCCGAGCTTGGGGGGGGAGCACAGATACGCAGTATTTT. This chain joins TRBV27 and TRBJ2-3, with 7 bases that match TRBD2. Germline CDR1 is MNHEY and CDR2 is SMNVEV (reference sequence). With V trimmed by 6 bases and J by 0 bases, 12 bases remained unmatched. CDR3 size: 17 residues.

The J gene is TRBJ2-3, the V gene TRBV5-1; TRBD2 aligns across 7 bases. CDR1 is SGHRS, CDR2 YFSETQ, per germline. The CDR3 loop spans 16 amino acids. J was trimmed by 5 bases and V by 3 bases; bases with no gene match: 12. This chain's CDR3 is CASSSSGWSSGDTQYF. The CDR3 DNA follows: TGCGCCAGCAGCTCTTCGGGTTGGTCTAGCGGAGATACGCAGTATTTT.

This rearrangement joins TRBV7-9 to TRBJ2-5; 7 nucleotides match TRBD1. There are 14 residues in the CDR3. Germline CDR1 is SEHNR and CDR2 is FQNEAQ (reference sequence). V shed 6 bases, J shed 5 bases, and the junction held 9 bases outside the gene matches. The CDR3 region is CASRLKGADETQYF. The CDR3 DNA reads TGTGCCAGCAGACTTAAGGGGGCGGATGAGACCCAGTACTTC.